A single sample gave rise to the 21 T cell receptor beta chains below, sequenced in a study of molecular identifiers for immune sequencing clone quantification listed by TCRdb under 2018. Library prep was done by PCR. TCRdb records NextSeq 500 as the sequencer. TCRdb reanalyzed the raw reads on its own, using fastp at Q25 for trimming and MiXCR for clone calling, and kept in-frame beta chains. Rows are combined by CDR3 protein, so each entry shows the most common genes and DNA. In all, the sample holds approximately 320,000 distinct CDR3 sequences, and 24% of those were seen once. The ten largest clones capture 0.74% of the sample. The sample was naive CD8+ T cells from blood, with Jurkat cell RNA spiked in. Taken with the paper, the label for cell subset or site translates to: FACS-sorted CD8+CD4-CCR7+CD45RA+ naive T cells. The receptors were sampled from a human donor in good health. Some libraries in this study had Jurkat cell RNA spiked in.

Comments on this clonotype: This may stem from a read error, because a much larger clone lies one nucleotide away. This chain connects TRBV6-5 to TRBJ2-5; a possible D gene is TRBD1 (7 bases). Trimming took 2 bases from V and 10 from J, leaving 23 bases between them. The CDR3 has 16 amino acids. Per the germline V gene, CDR1 is MNHEY and CDR2 is SVGAGI. The CDR3 DNA sequence: TGTGCCAGCAGTTACGGGACGGTTGGGGGGCCAGGGGGCCAGTACTTC. It is translated as CASSYGTVGGPGGQYF.

This clonotype was seen many times. The gene calls are TRBV4-3 and TRBJ1-5, with TRBD1 matching 7 bases. V dropped 3 bases and J dropped 7; count of bases not matched to a gene: 15. The germline gives CDR1 LGHNA, CDR2 YSLEER. The CDR3 runs to 17 residues. The CDR3 sequence is CASSQTRQGGAYQPQHF. The CDR3 DNA sequence: TGCGCCAGCAGCCAGACCAGACAGGGCGGGGCGTACCAGCCCCAGCATTTT.

This clonotype was seen a handful of times. The chain employs TRBV7-9 and TRBJ1-1; the D is unclear. Germline assignment: CDR1 SEHNR and CDR2 FQNEAQ (reference sequence). This CDR3 has 13 amino acids. Deletions cut 1 base from V and 6 bases from J, with 9 bases between. CDR3 coding DNA: TGTGCCAGCAGCTTAGGTGGCACCGCTGAAGCTTTCTTT. Encoded protein: CASSLGGTAEAFF.

CDR3 sequence (DNA): TGCGCCAGCAGTGAGTCGACTCGGCCCTACACTGAAGCTTTCTTT. Protein product: CASSESTRPYTEAFF. The chain uses TRBV10-1 and TRBJ1-1; no clear D gene. Deletions cut 0 bases from V and 3 bases from J, with 11 bases between. Germline V gene data show CDR1 as WNHNN and CDR2 as SYGVQD (reference sequence). The CDR3 is made up of 15 amino acids.

This clonotype was seen a handful of times. This chain links TRBV27 with TRBJ2-3; 15 bases line up with TRBD2. V trimming: 6 bases; J trimming: 0 bases; junction bases outside the gene matches: 7. Germline lookup yields CDR1 MNHEY and CDR2 SMNVEV (reference sequence). The CDR3 contains 18 residues. CDR3 DNA: TGTGCCAGCAGACCTGGGACTAGCGGGAGGACTAGCACAGATACGCAGTATTTT. Protein product: CASRPGTSGRTSTDTQYF.

This clonotype was seen ten or more times. The chain couples TRBV28 to TRBJ1-5; 8 nucleotides line up with TRBD1. The length of the CDR3 is 14 residues. Germline-derived CDR1 and CDR2 are MDHEN and SYDVKM. V shed 6 bases and J 4 bases; nucleotides not matched to a gene: 5. The CDR3 protein is CASSPRQGNQPQHF. CDR3 coding DNA: TGTGCCAGCAGCCCGAGACAGGGGAATCAGCCCCAGCATTTT. The full variable domain, its missing parts supplied by reference TRBV28 and TRBJ1-5, is DVKVTQSSRYLVKRTGEKVFLECVQDMDHENMFWYRQDPGLGLRLIYFSYDVKMKEKGDIPEGYSVSREKKERFSLILESASTNQTSMYLCASSPRQGNQPQHFGDGTRLSIL.

Comments on this clonotype: A much bigger clone sits one base away, suggesting this may be a read error. The J gene is TRBJ2-1, the V gene TRBV30, with 8 bases aligning to TRBD1. The germline V gene has CDR1 GTSNPN and CDR2 SVGIG (reference sequence). The CDR3 totals 17 residues. CDR3 bases: TGTGCCTGGAGTGTACGGGGACAGGCGGGTCCCTACAATGGGCAGTTCTTC. Its protein product is CAWSVRGQAGPYNGQFF.

CDR3 protein: CASSLDWGGLSDEQFF. CDR3 DNA sequence: TGCGCCAGCAGCTTGGATTGGGGGGGTCTGAGCGATGAGCAGTTCTTC. J is TRBJ2-1 and V is TRBV5-1; 7 bases match TRBD2. Trimming removed 0 bases from V and 8 bases from J; junction bases left unmatched: 11. The CDR3 is made up of 16 amino acids. Germline V gene sequence: CDR1 SGHRS, CDR2 YFSETQ. Complete variable domain (other parts from reference TRBV5-1 and TRBJ2-1): KAGVTQTPRYLIKTRGQQVTLSCSPISGHRSVSWYQQTPGQGLQFLFEYFSETQRNKGNFPGRFSGRQFSNSRSEMNVSTLELGDSALYLCASSLDWGGLSDEQFFGPGTRLTVL.

This clonotype occurred many times. The chain uses TRBV12-3 or TRBV12-4 and TRBJ1-5, with D maybe TRBD1 (6 bases). The V and J ends lost 4 bases and 2 bases respectively, with 18 bases between them. The CDR3 is 17 amino acids. DNA for the CDR3: TGTGCCAGCAGTTCCCCAGGGGTCACACTAGGCAATCAGCCCCAGCATTTT. Protein sequence: CASSSPGVTLGNQPQHF.

This clonotype came up a few times. This chain joins TRBV5-5 and TRBJ2-7, with TRBD1 as a possible D gene (5 bases). The CDR3 length is 15 residues. V was shortened by 3 bases and J by 4 bases, with 17 bases between the two germline ends. The germline gives CDR1 SGHKS, CDR2 YYEKEE (reference sequence). CDR3 DNA sequence: TGTGCCAGCAGCTGGGATGTTGGGGCTGGGTACGAGCAGTACTTC. This gives the protein CASSWDVGAGYEQYF.

This clonotype was seen ten or more times. J is TRBJ1-5 and V is TRBV7-6, with a tentative D call TRBD1 (6 bases). Germline-derived CDR1 and CDR2 are SGHVS and FNYEAQ. The CDR3 length is 15 residues. V gave up 5 bases and J gave up 6 bases, with 17 bases separating them. The CDR3 is CASSRGQGMGQPQHF. CDR3 in DNA: TGTGCCAGCAGCAGAGGGCAGGGGATGGGTCAGCCCCAGCATTTT.

This clonotype came up many times. The genes are TRBV7-2 and TRBJ1-1; D gene unclear. CDR3 length: 14 amino acids. Trimming shortened V by 7 bases and J by 1 base, and 13 bases separated the two germline ends. Germline V gene data show CDR1 as SGHTA and CDR2 as FQGNSA. The CDR3 DNA reads TGTGCCAGCACCTGGGAGGTAGGGAACACTGAAGCTTTCTTT. Encoded protein: CASTWEVGNTEAFF.

As for this clonotype: A much larger clone lies a single base off, so this may be a read error. This chain links TRBV7-6 with TRBJ2-6, with D maybe TRBD1 (5 bases). Trimming took 4 bases from V and 0 from J, leaving 13 bases between them. The CDR3 consists of 17 residues. Germline lookup yields CDR1 SGHVS and CDR2 FNYEAQ. The chain's CDR3 is CASSSNDDSSGANVLTF. DNA of the CDR3: TGTGCCAGCAGCTCAAACGACGACAGCTCTGGGGCCAACGTCCTGACTTTC.

In regard to this clonotype: A much larger clone lies a single base off, so this may be a read error. The chain carries TRBV7-2 and TRBJ1-2; no clear D gene. Germline values: CDR1 SGHTA, CDR2 FQGNSA. This CDR3 has 13 residues. Trimming stripped 5 bases from V and 4 bases from J, with 11 bases between. The chain's CDR3 is CASSPGPLYGYTF. In DNA, the CDR3 is TGTGCCAGCAGCCCCGGACCGCTCTATGGCTACACCTTC.

As concerns this clonotype: Given a much more abundant clone one base away, this may be a read error. The chain couples TRBV7-2 to TRBJ2-3; TRBD2 might be the D (6 bases). The CDR3 contains 14 residues. CDR1 and CDR2 (germline): SGHTA, FQGNSA. As DNA, the CDR3 is TGTGCCAGCAGCTTTGTCACTAGCACAGATACGCAGTCTTTT. Amino acids: CASSFVTSTDTQSF.

At least ten counts were recorded for this clonotype. The chain joins TRBV2 to TRBJ2-3; possible D gene TRBD1, 5 bases. CDR1 and CDR2 from the germline V gene are SNHLY and FYNNEI. With 3 bases removed from V and 2 bases from J, the gap between germline ends came to 12 bases. The CDR3 consists of 15 residues. Here the CDR3 DNA reads TGTGCCAGCAGTGATGTAACAGGATTCACAGATACGCAGTATTTT. It codes for CASSDVTGFTDTQYF.

Concerning this clonotype: Because the CDR3 is missing its conserved closing phenylalanine or tryptophan, this is likely a read error. The chain recombines TRBV11-2 with TRBJ2-3; D ambiguous. CDR1 is SGHAT, CDR2 FQNNGV, per germline. CDR3 length: 12 residues. The ends were cut back, 3 bases at V and 12 bases at J, with 13 bases in the middle. The CDR3 sequence: CASSLGHATQYI. The CDR3 bases are TGTGCCAGCAGCTTGGGCCACGCGACACAGTATATT.

This chain uses TRBV29-1 with TRBJ2-7; 8 bases align to TRBD1. The CDR3 contains 13 residues. Looked up from germline, CDR1 is SQVTM and CDR2 is ANQGSEA. The ends lost 7 bases at V and 2 bases at J; junction bases unmatched: 7. Here the CDR3 DNA reads TGCAGCGCCGGGGACAGGCAAGCCTACGAGCAGTACTTC. This translates into CSAGDRQAYEQYF.

There are many counts of this clonotype. J is TRBJ1-1 and V is TRBV5-6; D possibly corresponds to TRBD1 (5 bases). CDR3 length equals 14 residues. Trimming cost V 5 bases and J 5 bases, with 16 bases left between them. CDR1 and CDR2 from the germline V gene are SGHDT and YYEEEE. The CDR3 spells CASRRVPGGTEAFF. CDR3 nucleotide sequence: TGTGCCAGCAGGCGGGTACCCGGGGGTACTGAAGCTTTCTTT.

The sample holds a few counts of this clonotype. The chain has TRBV5-5 and TRBJ2-7; no firm D call. This CDR3 region has 13 residues. In germline, CDR1 is SGHKS, CDR2 YYEKEE (reference sequence). V lost 4 bases, J lost 2 bases, and 10 bases lay in between. The CDR3 region has the DNA TGTGCCAGCAGCATACAGCAGGCCTACGAGCAGTACTTC. This translates into CASSIQQAYEQYF.

The V and J genes are TRBV6-2 or TRBV6-3 and TRBJ1-1; D may be TRBD1 (6 bases). V lost 2 bases and J 6 bases, leaving 22 bases between the germline ends. The CDR3 covers 17 residues. Germline lookup yields CDR1 MNHEY and CDR2 SVGEGT. CDR3 in amino acids: CASSYDGGLLGFAEAFF. The CDR3 DNA follows: TGTGCCAGCAGTTACGACGGGGGGCTTCTGGGGTTTGCTGAAGCTTTCTTT.